This T cell receptor (beta chain) was identified in a study of OX40 agonist ivuxolimab in advanced cancers. Using immunoSEQ multiplex PCR, the repertoire was profiled, and TCRdb retains in-frame clones only, with some absent. The sample carries tens of thousands of clones, 83% recorded once. Trimming left V 0 bases short and J 7 bases short, with 13 bases between. Germline V lookup: CDR1 MNHEY, CDR2 SVGAGI. The CDR3 is made up of 14 amino acids. The sample consisted of CD4+ or CD8+ T cells sorted from blood, taken in a trial of the OX40 agonist ivuxolimab. The sequence came from an adult with an advanced solid tumor such as melanoma, head and neck, liver or kidney cancer. This sequence joins TRBV6-5 and TRBJ2-7; D possibly corresponds to TRBD2 (5 bases). CDR3 nucleotide sequence: TGTGCCAGCAGTTACTCGGCACACTCGGGGGAGCAGTACTTC. Protein product: CASSYSAHSGEQYF.